This T cell receptor (beta chain) was retrieved from a study of cytotoxic CD8 clonotypes in ibrutinib-treated CLL. With 2 bases removed from V and 6 bases from J, the gap between germline ends came to 8 bases. The CDR3 extends over 12 amino acids. The V gene's germline CDR1 is SGHTA and CDR2 FQGTGA. Method: immunoSEQ multiplex PCR; TCRdb's copy keeps in-frame clones and lacks some. The repertoire has roughly 250,000 clones, 70% of them found once; the top ten carry roughly 14%. The TCR sequence derives from a human donor with chronic lymphocytic leukemia. The chain employs TRBV7-3 and TRBJ2-7, with D tentatively TRBD2 (6 bases). Sequencing was performed on PBMCs, taken after 24 months of ibrutinib treatment. This CDR3 is CASSLGGTEQYF. CDR3 sequence (DNA): TGTGCCAGCAGCTTAGGAGGGACCGAGCAGTACTTC.